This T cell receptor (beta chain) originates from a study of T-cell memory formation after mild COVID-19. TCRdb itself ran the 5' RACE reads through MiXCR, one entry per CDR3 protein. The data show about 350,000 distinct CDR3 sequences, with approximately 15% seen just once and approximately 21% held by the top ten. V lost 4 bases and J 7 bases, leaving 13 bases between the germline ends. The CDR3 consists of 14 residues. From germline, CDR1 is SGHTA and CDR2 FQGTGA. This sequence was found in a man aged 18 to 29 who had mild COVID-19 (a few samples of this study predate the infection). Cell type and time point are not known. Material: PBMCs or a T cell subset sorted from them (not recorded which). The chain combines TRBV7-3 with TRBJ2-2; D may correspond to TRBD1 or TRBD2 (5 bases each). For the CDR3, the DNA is TGTGCCAGCAGCTCAAGTGGGGGTCACGGGGAGCTGTTTTTT. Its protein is CASSSSGGHGELFF.